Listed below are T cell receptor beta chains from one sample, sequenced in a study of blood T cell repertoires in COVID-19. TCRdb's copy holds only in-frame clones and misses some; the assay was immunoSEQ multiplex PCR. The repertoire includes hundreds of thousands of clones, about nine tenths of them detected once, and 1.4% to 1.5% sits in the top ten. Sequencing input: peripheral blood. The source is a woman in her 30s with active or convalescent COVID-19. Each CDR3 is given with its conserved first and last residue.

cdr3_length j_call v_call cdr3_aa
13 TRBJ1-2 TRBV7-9 CASSLALHGAHTF
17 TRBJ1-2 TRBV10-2 CASSAGGTRPLNYGYTF
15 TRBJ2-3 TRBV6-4 CASSEARTGSDTQYF
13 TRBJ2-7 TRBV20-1 CSASGQGAGEQYF
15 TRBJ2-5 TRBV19 CASSIAHTGWETQYF
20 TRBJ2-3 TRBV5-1 CASSLPPTRSAYSSTDTQYF
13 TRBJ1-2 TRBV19 CASREQGYYGYTF
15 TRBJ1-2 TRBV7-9 CASSLVRGIFEGYTF
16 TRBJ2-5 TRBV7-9 CASSLDMGVTRETQYF
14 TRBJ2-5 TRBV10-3 CAIRPVGSQETQYF
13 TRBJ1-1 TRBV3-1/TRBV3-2 CASSQTEGTEAFF
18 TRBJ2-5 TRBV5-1 CASSSPLPDSGGGETQYF
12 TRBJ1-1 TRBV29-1 CSVEGLNTEAFF
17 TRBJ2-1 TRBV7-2 CASSRPTSGVNYNEQFF
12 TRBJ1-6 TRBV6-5 CASRAGDSPLHF
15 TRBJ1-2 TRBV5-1 CASRTFYLPEAGYTF
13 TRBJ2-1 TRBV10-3 CAISQEADNEQFF
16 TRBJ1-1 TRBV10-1 CASSPGTGITNTEAFF
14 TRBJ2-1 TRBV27 CASSLSLGPGEQFF
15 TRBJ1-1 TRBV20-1 CSASPLRTLNTEAFF
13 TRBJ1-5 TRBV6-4 CASSTESNQPQHF
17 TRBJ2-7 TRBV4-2 CASSQAGLAGLSYEQYF